This T cell receptor beta chain was identified during a study of T cells in Graves' hyperthyroidism and ophthalmopathy. Researchers took RNA transcripts and amplified the TCR beta CDR3 regions from them. First-round RT-PCR of the TCR CDR3 relied on the HTBI primer set. Via MiXCR, TCRdb re-called the multiplex PCR reads, giving one row per CDR3 protein. The sample carries 270,000 or so distinct CDR3 sequences, about 25% recorded once. The CDR3 consists of 14 residues. The V end lost 6 bases, the J end lost 3 bases, and 14 bases lay between the germline ends. This clonotype occurred many times. The receptor's source is a man aged 35 to 55 with Graves' hyperthyroidism that later progressed to Graves' ophthalmopathy. The chain couples TRBV12-3 or TRBV12-4 to TRBJ2-5; D call uncertain. Sequencing was carried out using blood. CDR3 coding DNA: TGTGCCAGCAGGGCGGACGGTGGGGAAGAGACCCAGTACTTC. This translates into CASRADGGEETQYF.